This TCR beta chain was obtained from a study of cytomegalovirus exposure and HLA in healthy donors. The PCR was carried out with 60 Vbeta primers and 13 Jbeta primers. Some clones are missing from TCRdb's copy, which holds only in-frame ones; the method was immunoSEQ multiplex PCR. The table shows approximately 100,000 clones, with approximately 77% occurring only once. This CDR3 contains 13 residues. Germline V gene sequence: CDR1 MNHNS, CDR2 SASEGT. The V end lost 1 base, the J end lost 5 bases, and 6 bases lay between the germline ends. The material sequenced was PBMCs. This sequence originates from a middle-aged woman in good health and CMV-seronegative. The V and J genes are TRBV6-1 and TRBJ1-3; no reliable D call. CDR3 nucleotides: TGTGCCAGCAGTGAAGATCCCAGAAACACCATATATTTT. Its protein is CASSEDPRNTIYF.